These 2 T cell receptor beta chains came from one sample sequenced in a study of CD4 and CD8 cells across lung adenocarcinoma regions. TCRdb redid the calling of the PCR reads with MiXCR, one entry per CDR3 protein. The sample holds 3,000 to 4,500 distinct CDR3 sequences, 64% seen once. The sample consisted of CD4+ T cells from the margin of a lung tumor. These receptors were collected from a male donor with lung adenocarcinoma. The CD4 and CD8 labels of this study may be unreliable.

CDR3 sequence: CASSEGIWGHPYGYTF. Written as DNA, the CDR3 is TGTGCCAGCAGTGAAGGGATATGGGGACACCCCTATGGCTACACCTTC. The rearrangement links TRBV6-1 to TRBJ1-2, with a weak D call TRBD1 (6 bases). V lost 1 base and J 4 bases, leaving 16 bases between the germline ends. Germline CDR1 MNHNS, CDR2 SASEGT. The CDR3 covers 16 residues.

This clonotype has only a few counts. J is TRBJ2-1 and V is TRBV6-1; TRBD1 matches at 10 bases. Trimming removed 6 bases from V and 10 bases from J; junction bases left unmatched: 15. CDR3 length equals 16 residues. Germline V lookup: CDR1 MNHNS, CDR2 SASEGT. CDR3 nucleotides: TGTGCCAGCAGAACGACAGGGGGCGGTCATGGCGTCGAGCAGTTCTTC. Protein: CASRTTGGGHGVEQFF.